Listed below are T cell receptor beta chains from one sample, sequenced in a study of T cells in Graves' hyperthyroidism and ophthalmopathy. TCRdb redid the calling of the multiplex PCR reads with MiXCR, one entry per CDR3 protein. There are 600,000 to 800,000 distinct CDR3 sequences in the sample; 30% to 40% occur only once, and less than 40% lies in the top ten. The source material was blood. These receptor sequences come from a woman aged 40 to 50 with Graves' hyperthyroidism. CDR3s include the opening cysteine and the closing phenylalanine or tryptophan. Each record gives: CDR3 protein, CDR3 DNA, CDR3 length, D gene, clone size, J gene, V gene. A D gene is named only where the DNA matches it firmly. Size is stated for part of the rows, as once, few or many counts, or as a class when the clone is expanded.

CDR3 protein: CSVPRGGPSSYEQYF
CDR3 DNA: TGCAGTGTTCCAAGGGGCGGGCCAAGCTCCTACGAGCAGTACTTC
CDR3 length: 15
D gene: .
clone size: .
J gene: TRBJ2-7
V gene: TRBV20-1

CDR3 protein: CASSVGGGASGELFF
CDR3 DNA: TGTGCCAGCAGCGTAGGAGGGGGCGCTTCCGGGGAGCTGTTTTTT
CDR3 length: 15
D gene: TRBD1
clone size: .
J gene: TRBJ2-2
V gene: TRBV9

CDR3 protein: CSVGGTVDTEAFF
CDR3 DNA: TGCAGCGTTGGAGGCACAGTAGACACTGAAGCTTTCTTT
CDR3 length: 13
D gene: .
clone size: many
J gene: TRBJ1-1
V gene: TRBV29-1

CDR3 protein: CSVDEGQTEAFF
CDR3 DNA: TGCAGCGTTGATGAGGGGCAAACTGAAGCTTTCTTT
CDR3 length: 12
D gene: .
clone size: .
J gene: TRBJ1-1
V gene: TRBV29-1

CDR3 protein: CASSYSKFSTVEKLFF
CDR3 DNA: TGTGCCAGCAGTTACTCGAAATTTTCCACCGTTGAAAAACTGTTTTTT
CDR3 length: 16
D gene: .
clone size: .
J gene: TRBJ1-4
V gene: TRBV6-5

CDR3 protein: CAISDPVRRGGIQTQYF
CDR3 DNA: TGTGCCATCAGTGACCCGGTCCGGAGGGGGGGAATACAGACCCAGTACTTC
CDR3 length: 17
D gene: .
clone size: many
J gene: TRBJ2-5
V gene: TRBV10-3

CDR3 protein: CASSERRLNTEAFF
CDR3 DNA: TGTGCCAGCAGTGAACGAAGGCTAAACACTGAAGCTTTCTTT
CDR3 length: 14
D gene: .
clone size: .
J gene: TRBJ1-1
V gene: TRBV6-6

CDR3 protein: CASSPSANYGYTF
CDR3 DNA: TGTGCCAGCAGCCCCTCCGCTAACTATGGCTACACCTTC
CDR3 length: 13
D gene: .
clone size: many
J gene: TRBJ1-2
V gene: TRBV5-1

CDR3 protein: CASRTGQGVGTEAFF
CDR3 DNA: TGTGCCAGCAGGACGGGACAGGGGGTTGGCACTGAAGCTTTCTTT
CDR3 length: 15
D gene: TRBD1
clone size: .
J gene: TRBJ1-1
V gene: TRBV6-5

CDR3 protein: CASSQDPDLVAFF
CDR3 DNA: TGCGCCAGCAGCCAAGATCCCGATCTGGTAGCTTTCTTT
CDR3 length: 13
D gene: .
clone size: .
J gene: TRBJ1-1
V gene: TRBV4-3

CDR3 protein: CAWGNRPSSYEQYF
CDR3 DNA: TGTGCCTGGGGTAATAGGCCGAGCTCCTACGAGCAGTACTTC
CDR3 length: 14
D gene: .
clone size: .
J gene: TRBJ2-7
V gene: TRBV30

CDR3 protein: CASSPPSGGEQYF
CDR3 DNA: TGTGCCAGCAGCCCCCCGAGCGGGGGTGAGCAGTACTTC
CDR3 length: 13
D gene: TRBD2
clone size: .
J gene: TRBJ2-7
V gene: TRBV9

CDR3 protein: CSARVEGASNYGYTF
CDR3 DNA: TGCAGTGCTAGAGTCGAAGGGGCCTCTAACTATGGCTACACCTTC
CDR3 length: 15
D gene: .
clone size: many
J gene: TRBJ1-2
V gene: TRBV20-1

CDR3 protein: CASSLVRSMFTEPHTEAFF
CDR3 DNA: TGTGCCAGCAGCTTAGTTCGTTCGATGTTTACCGAGCCACACACTGAAGCTTTCTTT
CDR3 length: 19
D gene: .
clone size: few
J gene: TRBJ1-1
V gene: TRBV7-6

CDR3 protein: CAISEKVDLTEAFF
CDR3 DNA: TGTGCCATCAGTGAGAAAGTGGACTTAACTGAAGCTTTCTTT
CDR3 length: 14
D gene: .
clone size: .
J gene: TRBJ1-1
V gene: TRBV10-3

CDR3 protein: CASSELLQRGQRPDEQYF
CDR3 DNA: TGTGCCAGCAGTGAATTGTTGCAAAGGGGACAGCGTCCGGACGAGCAGTACTTC
CDR3 length: 18
D gene: TRBD1
clone size: few
J gene: TRBJ2-7
V gene: TRBV2

CDR3 protein: CATSDRVADEQYF
CDR3 DNA: TGTGCCACCAGTGACCGGGTCGCCGACGAGCAGTACTTC
CDR3 length: 13
D gene: .
clone size: .
J gene: TRBJ2-7
V gene: TRBV24-1

CDR3 protein: CASSEERGKVSQPQHF
CDR3 DNA: TGTGCCAGCAGTGAAGAGCGGGGAAAGGTTAGTCAGCCCCAGCATTTT
CDR3 length: 16
D gene: .
clone size: few
J gene: TRBJ1-5
V gene: TRBV6-5

CDR3 protein: CASSPGGRHFYGYTF
CDR3 DNA: TGTGCCAGCAGTCCAGGGGGCAGACACTTCTATGGCTACACCTTC
CDR3 length: 15
D gene: TRBD1
clone size: .
J gene: TRBJ1-2
V gene: TRBV12-3/TRBV12-4

CDR3 protein: CASSLRAGVGLAGSYEQYF
CDR3 DNA: TGTGCCAGCAGCTTAAGGGCAGGGGTAGGGCTAGCGGGATCCTACGAGCAGTACTTC
CDR3 length: 19
D gene: TRBD2
clone size: .
J gene: TRBJ2-7
V gene: TRBV2

CDR3 protein: CASSGDRGYQPQHF
CDR3 DNA: TGTGCCAGCAGTGGCGACAGGGGTTATCAGCCCCAGCATTTT
CDR3 length: 14
D gene: TRBD1
clone size: few
J gene: TRBJ1-5
V gene: TRBV25-1

CDR3 protein: CASSRGLGANVLTF
CDR3 DNA: TGTGCCAGCTCTAGAGGGCTTGGGGCCAACGTCCTGACTTTC
CDR3 length: 14
D gene: .
clone size: few
J gene: TRBJ2-6
V gene: TRBV6-4

CDR3 protein: CASSLSGLEQYF
CDR3 DNA: TGTGCCAGCAGCCTCAGCGGTCTCGAGCAGTACTTC
CDR3 length: 12
D gene: .
clone size: many
J gene: TRBJ2-7
V gene: TRBV7-6

CDR3 protein: CASSKAGSYGYTF
CDR3 DNA: TGTGCCAGCAGTAAGGCGGGGAGCTATGGCTACACCTTC
CDR3 length: 13
D gene: .
clone size: .
J gene: TRBJ1-2
V gene: TRBV6-5

CDR3 protein: CASSLTSDYEQYF
CDR3 DNA: TGTGCCAGCAGCCTGACTAGTGACTACGAGCAGTACTTC
CDR3 length: 13
D gene: .
clone size: many
J gene: TRBJ2-7
V gene: TRBV5-6

CDR3 protein: CAISTRGNQPQHF
CDR3 DNA: TGTGCCATCAGCACGAGGGGCAATCAGCCCCAGCATTTT
CDR3 length: 13
D gene: .
clone size: many
J gene: TRBJ1-5
V gene: TRBV10-3

CDR3 protein: CSVGGQGHEKLFF
CDR3 DNA: TGCAGCGTTGGAGGACAGGGCCATGAAAAACTGTTTTTT
CDR3 length: 13
D gene: TRBD1
clone size: .
J gene: TRBJ1-4
V gene: TRBV29-1

CDR3 protein: CSAPGQGWPEAFF
CDR3 DNA: TGCAGTGCTCCCGGACAGGGGTGGCCTGAAGCTTTCTTT
CDR3 length: 13
D gene: TRBD1
clone size: .
J gene: TRBJ1-1
V gene: TRBV20-1

CDR3 protein: CASSQAGIEQYF
CDR3 DNA: TGTGCCAGCAGCCAAGCCGGCATAGAGCAGTACTTC
CDR3 length: 12
D gene: .
clone size: few
J gene: TRBJ2-7
V gene: TRBV3-1

CDR3 protein: CASSPAGPQETQYF
CDR3 DNA: TGCGCCAGCAGCCCAGCGGGGCCACAAGAGACCCAGTACTTC
CDR3 length: 14
D gene: TRBD2
clone size: many
J gene: TRBJ2-5
V gene: TRBV10-1

CDR3 protein: CASSPTRGARNEKLFF
CDR3 DNA: TGTGCCAGTAGTCCAACGCGGGGGGCGAGGAATGAAAAACTGTTTTTT
CDR3 length: 16
D gene: .
clone size: few
J gene: TRBJ1-4
V gene: TRBV19

CDR3 protein: CASSSGGTGSLRTAFF
CDR3 DNA: TGTGCCAGCAGCTCAGGGGGGACAGGGTCTTTGCGAACTGCTTTCTTT
CDR3 length: 16
D gene: TRBD1
clone size: few
J gene: TRBJ1-1
V gene: TRBV9

CDR3 protein: CAISEGRGDYTF
CDR3 DNA: TGTGCCATCAGTGAGGGCAGGGGGGACTACACCTTC
CDR3 length: 12
D gene: TRBD1
clone size: .
J gene: TRBJ1-2
V gene: TRBV10-3

CDR3 protein: CASSPDSQRPQHF
CDR3 DNA: TGTGCCAGCAGCCCCGACAGTCAGCGGCCCCAGCATTTT
CDR3 length: 13
D gene: .
clone size: .
J gene: TRBJ1-5
V gene: TRBV7-2

CDR3 protein: CASSQVNGEKLFF
CDR3 DNA: TGCGCCAGCAGCCAAGTGAACGGTGAAAAACTGTTTTTT
CDR3 length: 13
D gene: .
clone size: .
J gene: TRBJ1-4
V gene: TRBV7-3

CDR3 protein: CASSPNRGGGAKLFF
CDR3 DNA: TGTGCCAGCAGCCCGAACAGGGGGGGGGGTGCAAAACTGTTTTTT
CDR3 length: 15
D gene: TRBD1
clone size: .
J gene: TRBJ1-4
V gene: TRBV7-2

CDR3 protein: CASSLRGATGGFYEQYF
CDR3 DNA: TGTGCCAGCAGCTTACGGGGAGCAACAGGGGGCTTCTACGAGCAGTACTTC
CDR3 length: 17
D gene: TRBD1
clone size: .
J gene: TRBJ2-7
V gene: TRBV11-2

CDR3 protein: CASSLGYGYTF
CDR3 DNA: TGTGCCAGCAGCTTAGGGTATGGCTACACCTTC
CDR3 length: 11
D gene: .
clone size: many
J gene: TRBJ1-2
V gene: TRBV5-1

CDR3 protein: CASSHEATNEKLFF
CDR3 DNA: TGCGCCAGCAGCCACGAGGCAACTAATGAAAAACTGTTTTTT
CDR3 length: 14
D gene: .
clone size: .
J gene: TRBJ1-4
V gene: TRBV4-1

CDR3 protein: CASSYIPGQGMWETQYF
CDR3 DNA: TGTGCCAGCAGTTACATTCCAGGACAGGGAATGTGGGAGACCCAGTACTTC
CDR3 length: 17
D gene: TRBD1
clone size: .
J gene: TRBJ2-5
V gene: TRBV6-6

CDR3 protein: CASFVRVPGDGYTF
CDR3 DNA: TGTGCCAGCTTCGTACGGGTCCCTGGGGATGGCTACACCTTC
CDR3 length: 14
D gene: .
clone size: many
J gene: TRBJ1-2
V gene: TRBV2

CDR3 protein: CASSLGQRQETQHF
CDR3 DNA: TGTGCCAGCAGCCTTGGACAGAGACAAGAGACCCAGCATTTT
CDR3 length: 14
D gene: .
clone size: .
J gene: TRBJ1-5
V gene: TRBV7-2

CDR3 protein: CASSSIAQPQHF
CDR3 DNA: TGTGCCAGCAGTTCCATTGCCCAGCCCCAGCATTTT
CDR3 length: 12
D gene: .
clone size: few
J gene: TRBJ1-5
V gene: TRBV12-3/TRBV12-4

CDR3 protein: CAISVVHVDGYTF
CDR3 DNA: TGTGCCATCAGTGTTGTACATGTCGATGGCTACACCTTC
CDR3 length: 13
D gene: .
clone size: many
J gene: TRBJ1-2
V gene: TRBV10-3

CDR3 protein: CASSLVAYEEYF
CDR3 DNA: TGTGCCAGCAGTTTAGTGGCCTACGAGGAGTACTTC
CDR3 length: 12
D gene: .
clone size: .
J gene: TRBJ2-7
V gene: TRBV7-2

CDR3 protein: CAISEKGDRNYEQYF
CDR3 DNA: TGTGCCATCAGTGAGAAAGGGGACAGGAACTACGAGCAGTACTTC
CDR3 length: 15
D gene: TRBD1
clone size: .
J gene: TRBJ2-7
V gene: TRBV10-3

CDR3 protein: CASSVGQGPFNYGYTF
CDR3 DNA: TGTGCCAGCAGTGTAGGACAGGGACCCTTTAACTATGGCTACACCTTC
CDR3 length: 16
D gene: TRBD1
clone size: many
J gene: TRBJ1-2
V gene: TRBV2